This note documents a single TCR beta chain sequence. As yet, its antigen is unknown. The data were taken from a study of OX40 agonist ivuxolimab in advanced cancers. At the level of the study: A diagnosis of hepatocellular carcinoma, melanoma, renal cell or head and neck cancer was present in dose-escalation patients.

Profiling relied on immunoSEQ multiplex PCR, and the TCRdb table lists in-frame clones only, not all of them. In the table there are tens of thousands of clones, around 92% of which are singletons. Study conclusions and caveats: Averaged across samples, CD8+ T cells carried more expanded clones than CD4+ did. Partial responders dosed at 0.1-3.0 mg/kg displayed clonal expansion ranking among the lowest.

The CDR3 has 15 residues. V dropped 8 bases and J dropped 4; count of bases not matched to a gene: 9. Germline-derived CDR1 and CDR2 are SGHAT and FQNNGV. This sequence joins TRBV11-2 and TRBJ2-3; TRBD2 matches at 10 bases. The specimen was CD4+ or CD8+ T cells sorted from blood, collected in a trial of the OX40 agonist ivuxolimab. This TCR was recovered from an adult with an advanced solid tumor such as melanoma, head and neck, liver or kidney cancer. The DNA of the CDR3 is TGTGCCAGCTTCCCAGCGGGAGGGGGGGCAGATACGCAGTATTTT. It codes for CASFPAGGGADTQYF.